The 22 T cell receptor beta chains below all came from one sample that was sequenced in a study of T cells in Graves' hyperthyroidism and ophthalmopathy. RNA transcripts served as the template for amplifying TCR beta CDR3 regions. With the HTBI primer set, the TCR CDR3 went through a first round of RT-PCR. TCRdb used MiXCR to reprocess the multiplex PCR reads, holding one entry per CDR3 protein. In the table there are 300,000 to 500,000 distinct CDR3 sequences, over 13% of which are singletons. Material: blood. Receptors were obtained from a man between 45 and 60 years old with Graves' ophthalmopathy.

The sample holds many counts of this clonotype. J is TRBJ2-7 and V is TRBV9; 7 nucleotides match TRBD1. Looked up from germline, CDR1 is SGDLS and CDR2 is YYNGEE. This CDR3 contains 13 residues. The ends lost 4 bases at V and 6 bases at J; junction bases unmatched: 7. For the CDR3, the DNA is TGTGCCAGCAGCCCAGCCCAGGGGGTCGAGCAGTACTTC. It specifies CASSPAQGVEQYF.

The CDR3 bases are TGTGCCAGTAGTGTACAGGGGAGTTATGAGACCCAGTACTTC. Its translation: CASSVQGSYETQYF. V gene TRBV19 combines with J gene TRBJ2-5; 7 nucleotides agree with TRBD1. This CDR3 region has 14 residues. V gave up 5 bases and J gave up 5 bases; unmatched junction bases: 8. The V gene's germline CDR1 is LNHDA and CDR2 SQIVND (reference sequence).

The gene calls are TRBV30 and TRBJ1-3, with a tentative D call TRBD1 (6 bases). Germline values: CDR1 GTSNPN, CDR2 SVGIG (reference sequence). Trimming removed 2 bases from V and 0 bases from J, with 23 bases in between. This CDR3 region has 19 residues. The chain's CDR3 is CAWSLGQSPGGDSGNTIYF. The CDR3 bases are TGTGCCTGGAGTTTAGGACAGTCTCCCGGAGGGGACTCTGGAAACACCATATATTTT.

The V gene is TRBV7-3, the J gene TRBJ2-3; D perhaps matches TRBD2 (6 bases). The length of the CDR3 is 13 residues. CDR1 is SGHTA, CDR2 FQGTGA, per germline. V lost 4 bases and J lost 7, with 12 bases in between. DNA for the CDR3: TGTGCCAGCAGCTCTCCGGGGGAAAATACGCAGTATTTT. Protein product: CASSSPGENTQYF.

The chain employs TRBV4-2 and TRBJ2-5; D possibly uses TRBD1 or TRBD2 (6 bases each). Deletions cut 0 bases from V and 5 bases from J, with 13 bases between. The V gene's germline CDR1 is LGHNA and CDR2 YNFKEQ. CDR3 length: 15 residues. CDR3 sequence: CASSQDLGGLETQYF. CDR3 nucleotides: TGTGCCAGCAGCCAAGATTTAGGGGGGCTGGAGACCCAGTACTTC.

To note about this clonotype: An end of the junction does not agree with germline; a read error may underlie this. This chain links TRBV5-4 with TRBJ2-2; weak D call: TRBD2 (5 bases). Germline-derived CDR1 and CDR2 are SGHNT and YYREEE (reference sequence). The CDR3 length is 14 residues. In DNA form, the CDR3 reads TGTGCCAGCAGCTTCATGCTAGGCACCGGGGAGCTGCTTTTT. Encoded protein: CASSFMLGTGELLF.

This clonotype was detected ten times or more. The chain couples TRBV7-9 to TRBJ2-7; D call uncertain. Germline loops: CDR1 SEHNR, CDR2 FQNEAQ (reference sequence). Deletions cut 4 bases from V and 1 base from J, with 14 bases between. This CDR3 is 15 amino acids long. The chain's CDR3 is CASSYRSTDSYEQYF. CDR3 sequence (DNA): TGTGCCAGCAGCTACAGATCCACGGATTCCTACGAGCAGTACTTC.

This clonotype was seen ten or more times. The rearrangement joins TRBV7-6 to TRBJ2-1, with a possible D match to TRBD1 (6 bases). CDR3 length equals 15 residues. With 5 bases removed from V and 3 bases from J, the gap between germline ends came to 14 bases. Looked up from germline, CDR1 is SGHVS and CDR2 is FNYEAQ. DNA of the CDR3: TGTGCCAGCAGCGGACTCAGGGGAAACTACAATGAGCAGTTCTTC. Translation: CASSGLRGNYNEQFF.

This clonotype was observed at least ten times. The chain is built from TRBV29-1 and TRBJ2-1; maybe TRBD1 (5 bases). The V gene lost 2 bases and the J gene lost 5 bases, with 16 bases spanning the gap. Per germline, CDR1 SQVTM and CDR2 ANQGSEA. The CDR3 is 15 residues long. The DNA of the CDR3 is TGCAGCGTTGAAATTTCGACAGTTCCAGACAATGAGCAGTTCTTC. As protein: CSVEISTVPDNEQFF.

This clonotype was found many times. CDR3 nucleotides: TGTGCCAGCAGCGAACGGACAGGGGTTGGGAATGAGCAGTTCTTC. Translation: CASSERTGVGNEQFF. The chain recombines TRBV5-6 with TRBJ2-1, with 9 bases that match TRBD1. The CDR3 contains 15 residues. V lost 4 bases, J lost 7 bases, and 9 bases stayed unmatched. Per the germline V gene, CDR1 is SGHDT and CDR2 is YYEEEE.

This clonotype was counted between two and nine times. At one end the junction does not follow the germline gene, possibly because of a read error. The genes are TRBV5-1 and TRBJ1-2, with D hard to call. Germline CDR1 reads SGHRS; CDR2 reads YFSETQ. This CDR3 spans 12 amino acids. The CDR3 nucleotides are TGTGCCAGCAGCTTTTGGGGTGAAGGCTACACCTTC. Its translation is CASSFWGEGYTF. The full variable domain, completed using reference TRBV5-1 and TRBJ1-2, is KAGVTQTPRYLIKTRGQQVTLSCSPISGHRSVSWYQQTPGQGLQFLFEYFSETQRNKGNFPGRFSGRQFSNSRSEMNVSTLELGDSALYLCASSFWGEGYTFGSGTRLTVV.

This clonotype was detected many times. The rearrangement uses TRBV12-3 or TRBV12-4 and TRBJ1-2, with D hard to call. The CDR3 totals 12 residues. With 3 bases removed from V and 8 bases from J, the gap between germline ends came to 10 bases. The CDR3 coding sequence is TGTGCCAGCAGTTTCTCCGGAAGCGGCTACACCTTC. Amino acids: CASSFSGSGYTF.

The table lists this clonotype with many counts. The rearrangement joins TRBV30 to TRBJ1-2; 8 bases agree with TRBD1. Germline trimming cut 4 bases from V and 7 bases from J; bases unmatched to any gene: 17. CDR3 size: 16 residues. Germline V gives CDR1 GTSNPN, CDR2 SVGIG (reference sequence). CDR3 protein: CAWTTPSGGLVFGYTF. The CDR3 DNA reads TGTGCCTGGACAACCCCTTCAGGGGGCTTGGTGTTTGGCTACACCTTC.

In this sample, this clonotype turned up a few times. This chain connects TRBV28 to TRBJ2-2, with D possibly called TRBD1 or TRBD2 (5 bases each). Germline loops: CDR1 MDHEN, CDR2 SYDVKM. V lost 7 bases, J lost 11 bases, and 26 bases lay in between. The CDR3 contains 16 residues. The CDR3 sequence: CASMSGELLRGGELFF. The CDR3 DNA is TGTGCCAGCATGTCCGGGGAACTTCTTCGGGGCGGAGAGCTGTTTTTT.

In its sample, this clonotype was seen many times. The genes are TRBV12-3 or TRBV12-4 and TRBJ1-2; D is uncertain. Between the trimmed V and J ends, which lost 4 bases and 4 bases, there was a span of 13 bases. There are 14 residues in the CDR3. The chain's CDR3 is CASSSTPRIYGYTF. For the CDR3, the DNA is TGTGCCAGCAGTTCGACCCCTCGGATCTATGGCTACACCTTC.

This clonotype was seen many times. The chain joins TRBV20-1 to TRBJ2-1; TRBD2 aligns across 11 bases. The CDR3 runs to 17 residues. After removal of 5 bases from V and 4 bases from J, the junction contained 13 bases not matched to a gene. Germline CDR1 DFQATT, CDR2 SNEGSKA (reference sequence). The CDR3 nucleotides are TGCAGTGCTCTCCCAACCCCAACTAGCGGGAGTTACAATGAGCAGTTCTTC. Amino acids: CSALPTPTSGSYNEQFF.

The gene calls are TRBV6-1 and TRBJ1-2, with D unclear. Germline assignment: CDR1 MNHNS and CDR2 SASEGT. The V and J ends lost 5 bases and 7 bases respectively, with 26 bases between them. The CDR3 sequence is 17 residues long. This chain's CDR3 is CASSLLGRIRSWGGYTF. Here the CDR3 DNA reads TGTGCCAGCAGTCTCCTAGGGAGAATCCGCTCCTGGGGTGGCTACACCTTC.

J is TRBJ2-7 and V is TRBV28; 7 nucleotides match TRBD1. Germline V lookup: CDR1 MDHEN, CDR2 SYDVKM. The CDR3 contains 16 residues. The J segment lost 5 bases and the V segment lost 6 bases, leaving 16 bases of the junction unmatched. The DNA of the CDR3 is TGTGCCAGCAGCTGGTCCGACAGGGAAAGGTTCGACGAGCAGTACTTC. This gives the protein CASSWSDRERFDEQYF. Full variable domain (missing parts from reference TRBV28 and TRBJ2-7): DVKVTQSSRYLVKRTGEKVFLECVQDMDHENMFWYRQDPGLGLRLIYFSYDVKMKEKGDIPEGYSVSREKKERFSLILESASTNQTSMYLCASSWSDRERFDEQYFGPGTRLTVT.

The chain combines TRBV5-1 with TRBJ2-1; 7 positions match TRBD1. The ends lost 6 bases at V and 5 bases at J; junction bases unmatched: 8. Per germline, CDR1 SGHRS and CDR2 YFSETQ. The CDR3 is 14 residues long. The DNA of the CDR3 is TGCGCCAGCACCATTCAGGGGGTACACAATGAGCAGTTCTTC. Amino acids: CASTIQGVHNEQFF.

This clonotype came up a few times. The rearrangement joins TRBV7-2 to TRBJ2-2; possibly TRBD2 for D (6 bases). The V end lost 6 bases, the J end lost 4 bases, and 12 bases lay between the germline ends. This CDR3 has 14 residues. CDR1 is SGHTA, CDR2 FQGNSA, per germline. The CDR3 loop reads CASRSSAFTGELFF. The DNA of the CDR3 is TGTGCCAGCAGATCTAGCGCTTTCACCGGGGAGCTGTTTTTT.

This clonotype was seen repeatedly, ten times or more. The chain links TRBV27 to TRBJ1-5; no clear D. Germline assignment: CDR1 MNHEY and CDR2 SMNVEV (reference sequence). CDR3 length equals 13 residues. V shed 5 bases and J shed 7 bases, with 12 bases lying between them. The CDR3 region is CASSRGPEQPQHF. As DNA, the CDR3 is TGTGCCAGCAGTCGGGGTCCGGAGCAGCCCCAGCATTTT.

There are many counts of this clonotype. The chain recombines TRBV20-1 with TRBJ2-1; D unresolved. Germline values: CDR1 DFQATT, CDR2 SNEGSKA (reference sequence). Trimming removed 0 bases from V and 9 bases from J, with 6 bases in between. The CDR3 totals 11 residues. This CDR3 is CSARDSPEQFF. Here the CDR3 DNA reads TGCAGTGCTAGAGATTCCCCTGAGCAGTTCTTC.